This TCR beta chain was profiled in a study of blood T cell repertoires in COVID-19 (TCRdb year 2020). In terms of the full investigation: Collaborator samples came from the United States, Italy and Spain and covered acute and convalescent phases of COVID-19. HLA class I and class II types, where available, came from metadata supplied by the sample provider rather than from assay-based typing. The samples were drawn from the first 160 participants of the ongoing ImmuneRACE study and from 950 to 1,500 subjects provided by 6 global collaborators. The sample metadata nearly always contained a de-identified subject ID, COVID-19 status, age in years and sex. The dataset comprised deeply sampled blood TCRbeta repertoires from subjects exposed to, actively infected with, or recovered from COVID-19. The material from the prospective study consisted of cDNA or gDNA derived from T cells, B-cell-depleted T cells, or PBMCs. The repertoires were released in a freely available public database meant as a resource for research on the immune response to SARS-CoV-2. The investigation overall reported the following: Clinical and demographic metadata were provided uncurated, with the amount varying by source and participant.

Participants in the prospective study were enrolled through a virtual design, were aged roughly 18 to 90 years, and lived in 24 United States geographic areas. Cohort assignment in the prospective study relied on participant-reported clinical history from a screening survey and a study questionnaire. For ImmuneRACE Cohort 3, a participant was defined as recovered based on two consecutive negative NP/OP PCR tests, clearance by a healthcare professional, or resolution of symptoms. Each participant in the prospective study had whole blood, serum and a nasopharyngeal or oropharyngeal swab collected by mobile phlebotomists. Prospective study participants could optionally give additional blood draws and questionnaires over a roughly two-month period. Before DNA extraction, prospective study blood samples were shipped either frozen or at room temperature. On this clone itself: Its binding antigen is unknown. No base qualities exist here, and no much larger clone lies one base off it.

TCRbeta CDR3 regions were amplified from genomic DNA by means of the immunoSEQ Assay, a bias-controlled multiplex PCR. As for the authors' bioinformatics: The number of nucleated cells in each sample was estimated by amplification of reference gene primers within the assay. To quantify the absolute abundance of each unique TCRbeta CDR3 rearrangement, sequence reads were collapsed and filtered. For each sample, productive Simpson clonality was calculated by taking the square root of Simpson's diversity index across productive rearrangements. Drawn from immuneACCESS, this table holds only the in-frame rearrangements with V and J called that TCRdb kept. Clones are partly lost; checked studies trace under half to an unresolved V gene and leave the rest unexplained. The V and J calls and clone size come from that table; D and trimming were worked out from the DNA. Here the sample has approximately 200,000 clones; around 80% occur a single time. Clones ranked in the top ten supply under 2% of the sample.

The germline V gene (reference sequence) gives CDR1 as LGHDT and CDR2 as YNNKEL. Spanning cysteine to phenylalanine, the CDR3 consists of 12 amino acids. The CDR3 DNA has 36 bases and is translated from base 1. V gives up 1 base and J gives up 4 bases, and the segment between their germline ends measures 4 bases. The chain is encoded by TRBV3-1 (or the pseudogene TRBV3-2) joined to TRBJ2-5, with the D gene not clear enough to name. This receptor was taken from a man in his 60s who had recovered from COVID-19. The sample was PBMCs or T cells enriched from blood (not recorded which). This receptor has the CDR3 CASSQAGETQYF. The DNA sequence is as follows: TGTGCCAGCAGCCAAGCGGGAGAGACCCAGTACTTC.